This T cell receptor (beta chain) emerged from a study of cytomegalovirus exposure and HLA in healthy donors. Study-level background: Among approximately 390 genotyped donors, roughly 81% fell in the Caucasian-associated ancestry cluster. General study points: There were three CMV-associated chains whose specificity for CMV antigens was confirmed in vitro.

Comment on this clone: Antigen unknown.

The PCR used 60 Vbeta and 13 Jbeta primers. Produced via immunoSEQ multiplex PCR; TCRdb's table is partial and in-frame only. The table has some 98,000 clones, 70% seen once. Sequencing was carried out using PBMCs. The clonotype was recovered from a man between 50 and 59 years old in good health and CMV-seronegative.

DNA for the CDR3: TGTGCCAGCAGGGGAGCCCCCCCTGGAAACACCATATATTTT. Translation gives CASRGAPPGNTIYF. V is TRBV28 and J is TRBJ1-3; D call uncertain. The CDR3 consists of 14 residues. Germline V gene data show CDR1 as MDHEN and CDR2 as SYDVKM. Trimming cost V 6 bases and J 2 bases, with 11 bases left between them.